This record concerns one T cell receptor (beta chain) sequence. A much more abundant neighbour one base away suggests this may be a read error. The data derive from a study of human T cells and chemical hapten exposure. Across the study: The variation in per-sample TCR yields arose mainly from small differences in pooled library volumes.

Germline CDR1 SGHTA, CDR2 FQGTGA. This CDR3 is 17 amino acids long. V was cut by 1 base and J by 5 bases, with 18 bases left in between. Time point of the sample: patch test 2, 6 weeks after DPC sensitization. Treatment defined: therapeutic diphenylcyclopropenone sensitization with weekly scalp DPC. It was unfractionated whole blood from which total RNA was extracted. Unique molecular identifiers were affixed to discrete cDNA molecules within the library. TCRdb fed the RACE reads into MiXCR, producing one record per CDR3 protein. The sample lists a few hundred thousand distinct CDR3 sequences, about 6.3% occurring once.

This clonotype was obtained from a woman under 30 with alopecia areata. Some clones in this sample may be carry-over from other donors' samples. The specimen was whole blood, collected in connection with sensitization to the hapten diphenylcyclopropenone (DPC). J is TRBJ1-5 and V is TRBV7-3, with D possibly being TRBD1 (6 bases). This chain's CDR3 is CASSLSPRQAPYQPQHF. Here the CDR3 DNA reads TGTGCCAGCAGCTTAAGCCCGCGACAGGCACCCTATCAGCCCCAGCATTTT. Looking up the rest from reference TRBV7-3 and TRBJ1-5 gives the full variable domain: GAGVSQTPSNKVTEKGKYVELRCDPISGHTALYWYRQSLGQGPEFLIYFQGTGAADDSGLPNDRFFAVRPEGSVSTLKIQRTERGDSAVYLCASSLSPRQAPYQPQHFGDGTRLSIL.